The 3 T cell receptor delta chains below were found in one sample sequenced in a study of γδ T cells in repeated Plasmodium falciparum infection. TCRdb re-identified clones in the multiplex PCR reads via CATT. The data contain 93,000 or so delta-chain clones, approximately 1% of them singletons. Flow sorting of PBMC yielded separate Vgamma9/Vdelta2+ and Vdelta2-negative gammadelta T cell populations for bulk repertoire analysis. Sequenced sample: gamma-delta T cells from blood. These receptors all stem from a pool of human donors (malaria-infected and uninfected, not separated).

In the case of this clone: This sequence is one base from a far larger clone and is likely a read error. The chain joins TRDV1 to TRDJ1, with D tentatively TRDD3 (5 bases). The J gene comes from matching the DNA to germline here; TCRdb lacks it. V was cut by 2 bases and J by 2 bases, with 15 bases left in between. Germline V lookup: CDR1 TSWWSYY, CDR2 QGS. The CDR3 totals 16 residues. The CDR3 spells CALGEDHRRDTDKLIF. The DNA for the CDR3 is TGTGCTCTTGGGGAAGACCATAGAAGGGATACCGATAAACTCATCTTT.

This clone was picked up many times. This likely traces to a read error, being one base from a far larger clone. At the DNA level, this CDR3 is encoded by other sequences in the same sample as well. V gene assignment gives TRDV2, but the J gene was left uncalled; the D segment call TRDD3 is taken from the table without a DNA check. The CDR3 has 18 amino acids. Germline lookup yields CDR1 GEAIGNYY and CDR2 EKD. The CDR3 DNA is TGTGCCTGTGACCCTTTGACTGGGGGATACTCTGACACCGATAAGCTCATCTTT. It specifies CACDPLTGGYSDTDKLIF.

Concerning this clone: TCRdb's protein for this DNA is that of a much larger clone and differs from the translation at residue 9, likely a read error; the protein shown is the DNA translation. The V and J genes are TRDV2 and TRDJ1, with 7 bases aligning to TRDD3. CDR3 length: 19 amino acids. The trim removed 3 bases at V and 0 bases at J, leaving 18 bases unmatched. Germline values: CDR1 GEAIGNYY, CDR2 EKD. CDR3 bases: TGTGCCTGTGACCGGAAGAGATTGTGCTGGGGGTTGTACACCGATAAACTCATCTTT. Encoded protein: CACDRKRLCWGLYTDKLIF.